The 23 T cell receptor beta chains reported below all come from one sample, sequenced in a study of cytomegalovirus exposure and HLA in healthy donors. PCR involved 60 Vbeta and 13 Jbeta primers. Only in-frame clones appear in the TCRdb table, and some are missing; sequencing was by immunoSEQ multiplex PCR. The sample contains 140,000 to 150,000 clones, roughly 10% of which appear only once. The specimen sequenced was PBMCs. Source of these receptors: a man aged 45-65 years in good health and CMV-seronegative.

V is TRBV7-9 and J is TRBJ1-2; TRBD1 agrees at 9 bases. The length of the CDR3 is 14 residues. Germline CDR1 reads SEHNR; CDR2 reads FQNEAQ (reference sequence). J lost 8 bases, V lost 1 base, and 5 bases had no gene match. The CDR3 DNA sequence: TGTGCCAGCAGCTTAGGGACAGGGGCGAACGGCTACACCTTC. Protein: CASSLGTGANGYTF.

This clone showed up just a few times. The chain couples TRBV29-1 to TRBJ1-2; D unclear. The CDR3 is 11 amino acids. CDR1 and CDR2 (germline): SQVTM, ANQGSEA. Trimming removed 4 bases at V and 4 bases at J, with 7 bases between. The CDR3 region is CSVVFGYGYTF. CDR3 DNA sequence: TGCAGCGTTGTATTCGGCTATGGCTACACCTTC.

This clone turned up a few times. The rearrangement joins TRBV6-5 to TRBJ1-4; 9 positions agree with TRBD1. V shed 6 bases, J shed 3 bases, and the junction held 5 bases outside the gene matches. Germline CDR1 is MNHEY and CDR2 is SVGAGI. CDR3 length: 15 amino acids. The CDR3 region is CASSYRGQANEKLFF. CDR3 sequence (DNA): TGTGCCAGCAGCTACAGGGGGCAGGCTAATGAAAAACTGTTTTTT.

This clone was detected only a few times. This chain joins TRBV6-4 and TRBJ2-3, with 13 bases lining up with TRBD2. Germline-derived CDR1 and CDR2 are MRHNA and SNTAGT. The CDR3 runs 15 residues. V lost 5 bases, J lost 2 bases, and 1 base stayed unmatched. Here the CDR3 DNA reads TGTGCCAGCAGTACTAGCGGGGGGGCCACAGATACGCAGTATTTT. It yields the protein CASSTSGGATDTQYF.

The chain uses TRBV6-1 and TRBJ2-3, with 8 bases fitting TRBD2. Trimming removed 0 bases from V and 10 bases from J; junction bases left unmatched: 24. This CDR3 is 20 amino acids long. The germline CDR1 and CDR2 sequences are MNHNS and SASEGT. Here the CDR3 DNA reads TGTGCCAGCAGTGAAGCTGAAGGAGGCCTCGGACTAGCCCTAGCTGGGGCGCAGTATTTT. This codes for CASSEAEGGLGLALAGAQYF.

CDR3 sequence reads: CASSPRGGRTYEQYF. In nucleotides, the CDR3 is TGTGCCAGCAGCCCGAGGGGCGGGAGAACCTACGAGCAGTACTTC. This chain joins TRBV4-2 and TRBJ2-7; 7 bases are a match to TRBD2. This CDR3 has 15 residues. Germline V lookup: CDR1 LGHNA, CDR2 YNFKEQ. The trim removed 4 bases at V and 2 bases at J, leaving 8 bases unmatched.

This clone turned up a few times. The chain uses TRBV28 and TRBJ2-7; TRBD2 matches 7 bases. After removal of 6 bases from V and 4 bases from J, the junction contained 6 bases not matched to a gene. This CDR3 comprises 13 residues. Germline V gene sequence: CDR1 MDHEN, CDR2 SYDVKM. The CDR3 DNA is TGTGCCAGCAGGGCCTCCGGGGGGTACGAGCAGTACTTC. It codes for CASRASGGYEQYF.

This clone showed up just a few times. The chain's CDR3 is CASRASTGANTEAFF. In DNA, the CDR3 is TGTGCCAGCAGAGCCTCGACAGGGGCGAACACTGAAGCTTTCTTT. The chain joins TRBV6-5 to TRBJ1-1; 8 bases fit TRBD1. This CDR3 region has 15 residues. After removal of 6 bases from V and 1 base from J, the junction contained 7 bases not matched to a gene. The V gene's germline CDR1 is MNHEY and CDR2 SVGAGI.

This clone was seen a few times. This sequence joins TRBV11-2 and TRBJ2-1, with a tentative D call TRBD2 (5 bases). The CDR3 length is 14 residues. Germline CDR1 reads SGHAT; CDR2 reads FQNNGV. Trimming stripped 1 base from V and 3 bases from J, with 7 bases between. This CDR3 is CASSLAGNYNEQFF. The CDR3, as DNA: TGTGCCAGCAGCTTAGCGGGAAACTACAATGAGCAGTTCTTC.

In DNA form, the CDR3 reads TGTGCCAGCAGTCTCCGGGACAGGGTATACGAGCAGTACTTC. It yields the protein CASSLRDRVYEQYF. The rearrangement uses TRBV27 and TRBJ2-7; 9 nucleotides align to TRBD1. Germline CDR1 MNHEY, CDR2 SMNVEV (reference sequence). The CDR3 sequence is 14 residues long. With 5 bases clipped from V and 4 bases from J, the junction kept 6 bases outside the gene matches.

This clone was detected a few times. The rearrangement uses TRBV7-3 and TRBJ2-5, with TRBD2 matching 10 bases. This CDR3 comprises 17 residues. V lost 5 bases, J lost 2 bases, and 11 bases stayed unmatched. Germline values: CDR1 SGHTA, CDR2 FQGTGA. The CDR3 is CASSLQRGGGNQETQYF. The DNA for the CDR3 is TGTGCCAGCAGCCTGCAGCGGGGGGGCGGGAATCAAGAGACCCAGTACTTC.

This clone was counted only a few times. CDR3 sequence reads: CASTQWGGARSSGPSYEQYF. The CDR3 region has the DNA TGTGCCAGCACCCAATGGGGGGGGGCGAGGAGTAGCGGGCCCTCCTACGAGCAGTACTTC. This chain uses TRBV27 with TRBJ2-7; the D gene is possibly TRBD2 (7 bases). This CDR3 is 20 amino acids long. Per the germline V gene, CDR1 is MNHEY and CDR2 is SMNVEV (reference sequence). Trimming removed 7 bases at V and 0 bases at J, with 31 bases between.

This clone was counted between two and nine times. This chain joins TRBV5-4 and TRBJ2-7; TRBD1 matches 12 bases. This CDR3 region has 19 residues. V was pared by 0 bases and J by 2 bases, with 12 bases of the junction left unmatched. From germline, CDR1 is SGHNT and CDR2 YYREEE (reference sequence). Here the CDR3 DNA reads TGTGCCAGCAGCTTGGAACCCGGGACAGGGGGCTCCTACACCTACGAGCAGTACTTC. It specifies CASSLEPGTGGSYTYEQYF.

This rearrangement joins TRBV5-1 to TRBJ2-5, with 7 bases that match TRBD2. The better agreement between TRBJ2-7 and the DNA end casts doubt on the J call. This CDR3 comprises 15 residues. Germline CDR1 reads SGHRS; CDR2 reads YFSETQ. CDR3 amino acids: CASSLVGEGTYEQYF. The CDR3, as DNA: TGCGCCAGCAGCTTGGTCGGGGAGGGGACCTACGAGCAGTACTTC.

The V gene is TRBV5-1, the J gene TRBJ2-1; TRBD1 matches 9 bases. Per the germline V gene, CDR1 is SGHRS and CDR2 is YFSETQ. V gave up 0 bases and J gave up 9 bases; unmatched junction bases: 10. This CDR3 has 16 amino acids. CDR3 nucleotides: TGCGCCAGCAGCTTGGCCTGGGACAGGGCTATTGGTGAGCAGTTCTTC. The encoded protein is CASSLAWDRAIGEQFF.

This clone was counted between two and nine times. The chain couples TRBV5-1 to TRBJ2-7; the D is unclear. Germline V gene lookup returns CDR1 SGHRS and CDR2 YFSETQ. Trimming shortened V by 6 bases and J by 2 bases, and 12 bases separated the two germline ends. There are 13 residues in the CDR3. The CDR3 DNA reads TGCGCCAGCACCCACGGGTCCACCTACGAGCAGTACTTC. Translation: CASTHGSTYEQYF.

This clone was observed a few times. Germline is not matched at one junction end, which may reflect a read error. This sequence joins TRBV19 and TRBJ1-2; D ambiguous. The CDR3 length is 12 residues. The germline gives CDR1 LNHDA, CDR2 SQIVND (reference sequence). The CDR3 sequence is CASSVEMSGYTF. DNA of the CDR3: TGTGCCAGTAGTGTAGAGATGAGTGGCTACACCTTC.

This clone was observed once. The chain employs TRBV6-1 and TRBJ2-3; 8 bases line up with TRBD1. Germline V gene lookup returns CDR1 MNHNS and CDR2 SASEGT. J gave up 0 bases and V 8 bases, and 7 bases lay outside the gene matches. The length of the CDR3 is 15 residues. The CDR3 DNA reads TGTGCCAGCCTGCAGGGGGCTCGAAGCACAGATACGCAGTATTTT. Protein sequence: CASLQGARSTDTQYF.

Written as DNA, the CDR3 is TGTGCCAGCAGCTTATCCCTGATCGCGGGACAGATAACGAACACTGAAGCTTTCTTT. This encodes CASSLSLIAGQITNTEAFF. This chain connects TRBV11-2 to TRBJ1-1; 7 nucleotides agree with TRBD1. Per germline, CDR1 SGHAT and CDR2 FQNNGV. Trimming at V came to 2 bases and at J to 1 base, leaving 16 bases not matched to a gene. This CDR3 is built from 19 residues.

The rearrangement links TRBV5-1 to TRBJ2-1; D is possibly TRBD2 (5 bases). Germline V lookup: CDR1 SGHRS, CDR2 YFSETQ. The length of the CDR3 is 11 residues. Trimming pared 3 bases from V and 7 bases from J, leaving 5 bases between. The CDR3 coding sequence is TGCGCCAGCAGCTGGACTAATGAGCAGTTCTTC. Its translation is CASSWTNEQFF.

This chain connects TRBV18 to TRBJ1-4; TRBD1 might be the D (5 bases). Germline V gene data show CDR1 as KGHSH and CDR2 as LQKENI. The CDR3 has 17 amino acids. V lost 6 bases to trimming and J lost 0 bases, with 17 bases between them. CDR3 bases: TGTGCCAGCTCGCTCCTTCCGGGACTTGCAACTAATGAAAAACTGTTTTTT. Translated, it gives CASSLLPGLATNEKLFF.

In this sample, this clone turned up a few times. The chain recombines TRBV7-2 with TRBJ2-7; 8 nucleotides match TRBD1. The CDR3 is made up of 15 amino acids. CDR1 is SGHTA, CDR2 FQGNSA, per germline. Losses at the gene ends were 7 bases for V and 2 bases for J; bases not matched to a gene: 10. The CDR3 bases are TGTGCCAGCACTCTGGCCGGGACAGGACCCTACGAGCAGTACTTC. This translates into CASTLAGTGPYEQYF.

The chain's CDR3 is CASSPGQGDLRETQYF. The CDR3 nucleotides read TGTGCCAGCAGCCCTGGACAGGGAGACCTCCGAGAGACCCAGTACTTC. The chain links TRBV5-4 to TRBJ2-5; 8 bases are shared with TRBD1. The germline CDR1 and CDR2 sequences are SGHNT and YYREEE (reference sequence). Trimming at V came to 4 bases and at J to 4 bases, leaving 12 bases not matched to a gene. This CDR3 has 16 residues.